This T cell receptor (beta chain) was obtained from a study of cytomegalovirus exposure and HLA in healthy donors. Study-level background: Samples from HLA-typed donors yielded 65 million to 85 million unique TCRs in an early data release.

In the PCR, 60 Vbeta and 13 Jbeta primers were used. TCRdb's copy holds only in-frame clones and misses some; the assay was immunoSEQ multiplex PCR. This repertoire shows approximately 220,000 clones, roughly 82% found once; its top ten account for roughly 6%. J lost 5 bases, V lost 6 bases, and 6 bases had no gene match. CDR3 length: 14 amino acids. Germline V lookup: CDR1 KGHSH, CDR2 LQKENI. As for this clone: Its antigen is currently unknown.

General observations from the study: Sequence variants that were highly shared formed a cluster that was likely a sequencing artifact.

Material: PBMCs. This TCR derives from a man aged 40-50 years in good health and CMV-seropositive. The chain is built from TRBV18 and TRBJ1-1; 10 bases map to TRBD1. DNA of the CDR3: TGTGCCAGCTCTCTCCGGGACAGGGGTACTGAAGCTTTCTTT. This encodes CASSLRDRGTEAFF.